This TCR beta chain emerged from a study of blood T cells in healthy people across ages. A J-beta primer mix and a sample-barcoded 5' primer were used in a second PCR of roughly 6 to 11 cycles. TCRdb reanalysed the 5' RACE reads using MiXCR and keeps one entry per CDR3 protein. The data show some 940,000 distinct CDR3 sequences, 25% to 35% seen once. Study-wide points: Naive CD4+ cells and diversity were both higher in long-lived donors than in aged donors.

Every sample gave at least 6 micrograms of total RNA when it was extracted. The J segment lost 8 bases and the V segment lost 3 bases, leaving 2 bases of the junction unmatched. CDR1 is SQVTM and CDR2 is ANQGSEA in the germline V gene. There are 12 residues in the CDR3. A note on this clonotype: What it binds is not known.

These sequences were also reported in another study, on T cells of mothers and their children.

The sequenced material came from blood. This receptor was obtained from a woman in her forties in good health. V usage is TRBV29-1 and J usage is TRBJ2-1, with TRBD1 matching 9 bases. This chain's CDR3 is CSVEDRGYEQFF. CDR3 DNA: TGCAGCGTTGAGGACAGGGGATATGAGCAGTTCTTC.